These 31 T cell receptor beta chains came from one sample sequenced in a study of blood T cell repertoires in COVID-19. The data were produced by immunoSEQ multiplex PCR, yet TCRdb's version contains in-frame clones alone and is incomplete. The table shows roughly 240,000 clones, with around 85% occurring only once. Sequenced: peripheral blood. Receptors were obtained from a man aged 45 to 65 with COVID-19, enrolled during active disease.

The chain employs TRBV6-2 or TRBV6-3 and TRBJ1-1, with 9 bases aligning to TRBD1. The CDR3 covers 18 residues. The ends lost 1 base at V and 4 bases at J; junction bases unmatched: 13. Germline V gives CDR1 MNHEY, CDR2 SVGEGT. Here the CDR3 reads CASSYFIRDRAPATEAFF. The CDR3 DNA is TGTGCCAGCAGTTACTTTATCCGGGACAGGGCCCCGGCCACTGAAGCTTTCTTT.

The chain joins TRBV14 to TRBJ2-6; a weak D match, TRBD2 (6 bases). This CDR3 spans 18 amino acids. V was cut by 5 bases and J by 2 bases, with 19 bases left in between. Germline V gene lookup returns CDR1 SGHDN and CDR2 FVKESK. The CDR3 spells CASSSPDGREAGANVLTF. The CDR3 nucleotides read TGTGCCAGCAGCTCCCCGGACGGCAGGGAGGCTGGGGCCAACGTCCTGACTTTC.

The sample holds a few counts of this clone. The rearrangement joins TRBV2 to TRBJ1-6, with 9 bases matching TRBD1. The CDR3 has 15 amino acids. V was pared by 6 bases and J by 7 bases, with 7 bases of the junction left unmatched. Germline V gene data show CDR1 as SNHLY and CDR2 as FYNNEI. The CDR3 DNA is TGTGCCAGCAGACCACGGACAGGGGAAAATTCACCCCTCCACTTT. It codes for CASRPRTGENSPLHF.

V is TRBV7-3 and J is TRBJ2-3, with 8 bases lining up with TRBD2. Germline V gene sequence: CDR1 SGHTA, CDR2 FQGTGA. J gave up 4 bases and V 4 bases, and 7 bases lay outside the gene matches. This CDR3 region has 15 residues. The CDR3 spells CASSSAGGRSDTQYF. CDR3 DNA sequence: TGTGCCAGCAGCTCGGCGGGGGGCAGGTCAGATACGCAGTATTTT. The complete variable domain, with remaining parts taken from reference TRBV7-3 and TRBJ2-3, reads GAGVSQTPSNKVTEKGKYVELRCDPISGHTALYWYRQSLGQGPEFLIYFQGTGAADDSGLPNDRFFAVRPEGSVSTLKIQRTERGDSAVYLCASSSAGGRSDTQYFGPGTRLTVL.

The table lists this clone with a count of one. The chain is built from TRBV28 and TRBJ2-2; the D gene is possibly TRBD2 (6 bases). Germline lookup yields CDR1 MDHEN and CDR2 SYDVKM. The CDR3 is 12 residues long. V lost 5 bases and J lost 5, with 6 bases in between. The DNA for the CDR3 is TGTGCCAGCAGTCGGGGGACCGGGGAGCTGTTTTTT. Amino acids: CASSRGTGELFF.

J is TRBJ2-3 and V is TRBV7-3, with 8 nucleotides matching TRBD1. Germline CDR1 SGHTA, CDR2 FQGTGA. V shed 3 bases, J shed 4 bases, and the junction held 3 bases outside the gene matches. The CDR3 runs 14 residues. As DNA, the CDR3 is TGTGCCAGCAGCTTTACAGGGGGTGCAGATACGCAGTATTTT. Translated: CASSFTGGADTQYF.

This clone was counted between two and nine times. V and J are TRBV29-1 and TRBJ1-1; D unresolved. This CDR3 contains 13 residues. The V end lost 0 bases, the J end lost 6 bases, and 11 bases lay between the germline ends. Germline V gene data show CDR1 as SQVTM and CDR2 as ANQGSEA. The CDR3 DNA reads TGCAGCGTTGAAGATCTCGGTCCCGCTGAAGCTTTCTTT. Protein: CSVEDLGPAEAFF.

The chain employs TRBV7-9 and TRBJ1-2, with TRBD1 matching over 7 bases. This CDR3 contains 16 residues. V lost 5 bases and J lost 0; bases outside the gene matches: 9. Looked up from germline, CDR1 is SEHNR and CDR2 is FQNEAQ (reference sequence). CDR3 sequence reads: CASSRALGQTNYGYTF. CDR3 nucleotides: TGTGCCAGCAGCCGTGCCCTGGGACAGACTAACTATGGCTACACCTTC.

V and J are TRBV15 and TRBJ1-5, with TRBD1 identical over 10 bases. The CDR3 is 15 residues long. CDR1 LNHNV and CDR2 YYDKDF come from the germline V gene (reference sequence). The J segment lost 6 bases and the V segment lost 1 base, leaving 3 bases of the junction unmatched. CDR3 sequence reads: CATSRGQGATQPQHF. CDR3 nucleotides: TGTGCCACCAGCAGAGGACAGGGGGCAACTCAGCCCCAGCATTTT.

The gene calls are TRBV5-1 and TRBJ1-6, with TRBD1 matching 11 bases. The length of the CDR3 is 15 residues. Germline trimming cut 4 bases from V and 8 bases from J; bases unmatched to any gene: 5. Looked up from germline, CDR1 is SGHRS and CDR2 is YFSETQ. CDR3 in amino acids: CASSIGTGGDSPLHF. The CDR3 coding sequence is TGCGCCAGCAGCATAGGGACAGGGGGGGATTCACCCCTCCACTTT.

The chain has TRBV5-4 and TRBJ2-5; TRBD2 aligns across 8 bases. Germline V gene lookup returns CDR1 SGHNT and CDR2 YYREEE (reference sequence). The CDR3 runs to 16 residues. V was pared by 1 base and J by 5 bases, with 10 bases of the junction left unmatched. This CDR3 reads CASSLQLAVGVETQYF. The CDR3 coding sequence is TGTGCCAGCAGCTTGCAACTAGCGGTCGGTGTGGAGACCCAGTACTTC.

This clone was counted a few times. The chain joins TRBV5-1 to TRBJ2-2, with 8 bases identical to TRBD1. Germline values: CDR1 SGHRS, CDR2 YFSETQ. The CDR3 is 15 residues long. Trimming at V came to 3 bases and at J to 0 bases, leaving 1 base not matched to a gene. CDR3 sequence: CASSSDRANTGELFF. The CDR3 DNA sequence: TGCGCCAGCAGCTCGGACAGGGCGAACACCGGGGAGCTGTTTTTT.

J is TRBJ1-1 and V is TRBV5-4; no clear D. Trimming shortened V by 1 base and J by 3 bases, and 4 bases separated the two germline ends. This CDR3 is built from 12 residues. Germline V CDR1 and CDR2: SGHNT, YYREEE (reference sequence). In nucleotides, the CDR3 is TGTGCCAGCAGCTTGTCGGACACTGAAGCTTTCTTT. Translated: CASSLSDTEAFF.

The chain has TRBV27 and TRBJ2-1, with TRBD2 identical over 8 bases. The germline V gene has CDR1 MNHEY and CDR2 SMNVEV (reference sequence). There are 15 residues in the CDR3. The V gene end was trimmed by 3 bases and the J gene end by 4 bases; junction bases not matched to a gene: 5. CDR3 DNA: TGTGCCAGCAGTTTCCGGCGGGGGGAATACAATGAGCAGTTCTTC. This gives the protein CASSFRRGEYNEQFF.

This clone was detected a few times. J is TRBJ1-2 and V is TRBV6-2 or TRBV6-3, with a tentative D call TRBD1 (5 bases). The CDR3 is 17 amino acids. Germline V gene sequence: CDR1 MNHEY, CDR2 SVGEGT. Trimming shortened V by 2 bases and J by 5 bases, and 21 bases separated the two germline ends. The CDR3 loop is CASSYPYGASLSYGYTF. The CDR3 DNA is TGTGCCAGCAGTTACCCCTATGGGGCCTCTCTTTCTTATGGCTACACCTTC.

V gene TRBV7-3 combines with J gene TRBJ2-1, with a tentative D call TRBD2 (6 bases). From germline, CDR1 is SGHTA and CDR2 FQGTGA. V shed 4 bases and J shed 5 bases, with 12 bases lying between them. The CDR3 consists of 14 residues. CDR3 nucleotide sequence: TGTGCCAGCAGCTCCTGGACTAACAACAATGAGCAGTTCTTC. As protein: CASSSWTNNNEQFF.

Only a few counts were recorded for this clone. The genes are TRBV6-2 or TRBV6-3 and TRBJ1-6; the match to TRBD1 covers 7 bases. Germline V gene sequence: CDR1 MNHEY, CDR2 SVGEGT. J gave up 7 bases and V 6 bases, and 9 bases lay outside the gene matches. This CDR3 is built from 15 residues. Here the CDR3 reads CASSELRDSNSPLHF. The CDR3 bases are TGTGCCAGCAGCGAACTGCGGGACAGCAATTCACCCCTCCACTTT.

This chain uses TRBV6-1 with TRBJ2-1; 8 bases map to TRBD1. The V gene end was trimmed by 3 bases and the J gene end by 7 bases; junction bases not matched to a gene: 8. CDR1 is MNHNS, CDR2 SASEGT, per germline. This CDR3 has 15 residues. CDR3 nucleotides: TGTGCCAGCAGTGATCCCAGGGGGCTTTTTAATGAGCAGTTCTTC. This encodes CASSDPRGLFNEQFF.

This clone has more than one count but fewer than ten. J is TRBJ2-7 and V is TRBV13; 11 bases are shared with TRBD2. From germline, CDR1 is PRHDT and CDR2 FYEKMQ (reference sequence). The CDR3 covers 17 residues. V lost 6 bases to trimming and J lost 6 bases; unmatched junction nucleotides: 16. In nucleotides, the CDR3 is TGTGCCAGCAGATTTACTAGCGGGGGCACCTCCCTCGGCGAGCAGTACTTC. Amino acids: CASRFTSGGTSLGEQYF.

The table lists this clone with a few counts. The chain links TRBV11-2 to TRBJ2-3, with 13 bases aligning to TRBD2. Unmatched junction bases numbered 7, after V lost 0 bases and J lost 1 base. The CDR3 totals 19 residues. The germline V gene encodes CDR1 SGHAT and CDR2 FQNNGV. CDR3 bases: TGTGCCAGCAGCTTAGATCTTGGAGGACTAGCGGGGGGCACAGATACGCAGTATTTT. Amino acid sequence: CASSLDLGGLAGGTDTQYF. Together with reference TRBV11-2 and TRBJ2-3, the CDR3 gives the full variable domain: EAGVAQSPRYKIIEKRQSVAFWCNPISGHATLYWYQQILGQGPKLLIQFQNNGVVDDSQLPKDRFSAERLKGVDSTLKIQPAKLEDSAVYLCASSLDLGGLAGGTDTQYFGPGTRLTVL.

This chain uses TRBV13 with TRBJ2-5, with a weak D call TRBD1 (6 bases). Germline V gene lookup returns CDR1 PRHDT and CDR2 FYEKMQ (reference sequence). CDR3 length equals 15 residues. V was cut by 2 bases and J by 2 bases, with 12 bases left in between. The CDR3, as DNA: TGTGCCAGCAGCTTAAGGTTAGGGGGACAAGAGACCCAGTACTTC. This codes for CASSLRLGGQETQYF. The full variable domain, rest sourced from reference TRBV13 and TRBJ2-5, is AAGVIQSPRHLIKEKRETATLKCYPIPRHDTVYWYQQGPGQDPQFLISFYEKMQSDKGSIPDRFSAQQFSDYHSELNMSSLELGDSALYFCASSLRLGGQETQYFGPGTRLLVL.

This clone was counted between two and nine times. The V call is TRBV27, the J call TRBJ1-2; 8 positions agree with TRBD1. The CDR3 is made up of 13 amino acids. The V segment lost 3 bases and the J segment 4 bases; nucleotides outside the gene matches: 1. Per germline, CDR1 MNHEY and CDR2 SMNVEV (reference sequence). In nucleotides, the CDR3 is TGTGCCAGCAGTTTTACAGGGGGCTATGGCTACACCTTC. It translates to CASSFTGGYGYTF.

The chain uses TRBV7-3 and TRBJ2-3; TRBD2 might be the D (5 bases). The CDR3 loop spans 12 amino acids. V was pared by 4 bases and J by 11 bases, with 13 bases between. The germline gives CDR1 SGHTA, CDR2 FQGTGA. The CDR3 coding sequence is TGTGCCAGCAGCTCCGGTCGGGGTGGGCAGTATTTT. This sequence encodes CASSSGRGGQYF. Together with reference TRBV7-3 and TRBJ2-3, the CDR3 gives the full variable domain: GAGVSQTPSNKVTEKGKYVELRCDPISGHTALYWYRQSLGQGPEFLIYFQGTGAADDSGLPNDRFFAVRPEGSVSTLKIQRTERGDSAVYLCASSSGRGGQYFGPGTRLTVL.

This chain connects TRBV6-5 to TRBJ2-4; TRBD1 might be the D (5 bases). The CDR3 runs 16 residues. With 2 bases removed from V and 3 bases from J, the gap between germline ends came to 14 bases. From germline, CDR1 is MNHEY and CDR2 SVGAGI. The CDR3 DNA sequence: TGTGCCAGCAGTTACACCAGTAGTAGGGGCAAAAACATTCAGTACTTC. This sequence encodes CASSYTSSRGKNIQYF.

The rearrangement uses TRBV11-2 and TRBJ1-4; D is uncertain. CDR3 length equals 15 residues. Trimming cost V 3 bases and J 8 bases, with 16 bases left between them. CDR1 SGHAT and CDR2 FQNNGV come from the germline V gene. CDR3 in DNA: TGTGCCAGCAGCTTCCGAGGACTAATACGGGAAAAACTGTTTTTT. Translating gives CASSFRGLIREKLFF.

The chain joins TRBV5-6 to TRBJ1-4; 7 bases line up with TRBD1. J was trimmed by 0 bases and V by 1 base; bases with no gene match: 6. Germline V lookup: CDR1 SGHDT, CDR2 YYEEEE. The CDR3 totals 17 residues. CDR3 nucleotides: TGTGCCAGCAGCTTGAGGACAGGAGGTACAACTAATGAAAAACTGTTTTTT. This codes for CASSLRTGGTTNEKLFF.

V usage is TRBV11-2 and J usage is TRBJ2-1; D may be TRBD2 (7 bases). V shed 5 bases and J shed 4 bases, with 18 bases lying between them. Looked up from germline, CDR1 is SGHAT and CDR2 is FQNNGV. The CDR3 spans 16 residues. The CDR3 nucleotides read TGTGCCAGCAGCCGTCCAGCGGGGACAAATTACAATGAGCAGTTCTTC. This sequence encodes CASSRPAGTNYNEQFF.

The rearrangement uses TRBV28 and TRBJ2-7, with D tentatively TRBD1 (5 bases). The CDR3 length is 14 residues. Looked up from germline, CDR1 is MDHEN and CDR2 is SYDVKM. Between the trimmed V and J ends, which lost 2 bases and 2 bases, there was a span of 10 bases. The CDR3 here is CASSLGAYPYEQYF. The CDR3 bases are TGTGCCAGCAGTTTAGGGGCCTATCCCTACGAGCAGTACTTC.

The V and J genes are TRBV2 and TRBJ2-3; 7 positions match TRBD2. This CDR3 is built from 17 residues. The V segment lost 6 bases and the J segment 5 bases; nucleotides outside the gene matches: 17. Germline V gives CDR1 SNHLY, CDR2 FYNNEI. The CDR3 DNA is TGTGCCAGCAGGTCCCCTGCCGGCGGGGGTGCGTTAGATACGCAGTATTTT. It specifies CASRSPAGGGALDTQYF.

A few counts support this clone. The chain uses TRBV7-2 and TRBJ1-6; 7 nucleotides align to TRBD1. Germline-derived CDR1 and CDR2 are SGHTA and FQGNSA. V lost 5 bases to trimming and J lost 7 bases; unmatched junction nucleotides: 5. The length of the CDR3 is 14 residues. The CDR3 is CASSRDRANSPLHF. In DNA, the CDR3 is TGTGCCAGCAGCCGGGACAGAGCCAATTCACCCCTCCACTTT.

Only one count was recorded for this clone. The chain carries TRBV7-6 and TRBJ2-3; TRBD2 aligns across 13 bases. The V gene end was trimmed by 4 bases and the J gene end by 4 bases; junction bases not matched to a gene: 2. The CDR3 loop spans 15 amino acids. Germline V gene lookup returns CDR1 SGHVS and CDR2 FNYEAQ. The CDR3 reads CASSWTSGGSDTQYF. CDR3 in DNA: TGTGCCAGCAGCTGGACTAGCGGGGGTTCAGATACGCAGTATTTT.